Listed here is a single T cell receptor (beta chain). The sample originates from a study of blood T cells in healthy people across ages. Then a second PCR, running roughly 7 to 11 cycles, was carried out with a sample-barcoded 5' primer and a J-beta primer mix. TCRdb re-called the 5' RACE reads through MiXCR, storing one row per CDR3 protein. The data hold approximately 880,000 distinct CDR3 sequences, with 48% observed a single time. The V end was cut by 5 bases, the J end by 0 bases, with 13 bases between. The CDR3 extends over 15 amino acids. The rearrangement joins TRBV12-3 or TRBV12-4 to TRBJ1-1; weak D call: TRBD1 (6 bases). The sample taken for sequencing was blood. The sequence was obtained from a man younger than 45 in good health. CDR3 coding DNA: TGTGCCAGCAGTCTTCGACAGGAACTGAACACTGAAGCTTTCTTT. It encodes CASSLRQELNTEAFF.